The clone carrying this T cell receptor beta chain was recorded many times. The target antigen is unknown. Trimming cost V 5 bases and J 1 base, with 9 bases left between them. CDR3 size: 13 residues. The germline gives CDR1 WSHSY, CDR2 SAAADI. The data stem from a study of blood T cells in healthy people across ages. A sample-barcoded 5' primer and a J-beta primer mix were used in a second PCR of roughly 7 to 11 cycles. TCRdb reprocessed the 5' RACE reads via MiXCR and lists one record per CDR3 protein. The data contain 500,000 to 650,000 distinct CDR3 sequences, 25% to 35% of them singletons. Notes on the study in general: With age, beta diversity per million T cells declined roughly linearly, significantly by 40. A strong correlation between TCR beta diversity and naive T cell percentage was seen. Greater diversity and more naive CD4+ cells were seen in long-lived donors than in aged donors.

Each sample yielded at least 5.5 micrograms of PBMC total RNA. These data also formed part of another study, on T cells of mothers and their children.

The sequenced material came from blood. The receptor was isolated from a boy aged 2-15 years in good health. The chain carries TRBV10-2 and TRBJ2-7, with D perhaps matching TRBD1 (6 bases). The CDR3 bases are TGCGCCAGCAGTCCAGGGGTTTCCTACGAGCAGTACTTC. Translating it yields CASSPGVSYEQYF.